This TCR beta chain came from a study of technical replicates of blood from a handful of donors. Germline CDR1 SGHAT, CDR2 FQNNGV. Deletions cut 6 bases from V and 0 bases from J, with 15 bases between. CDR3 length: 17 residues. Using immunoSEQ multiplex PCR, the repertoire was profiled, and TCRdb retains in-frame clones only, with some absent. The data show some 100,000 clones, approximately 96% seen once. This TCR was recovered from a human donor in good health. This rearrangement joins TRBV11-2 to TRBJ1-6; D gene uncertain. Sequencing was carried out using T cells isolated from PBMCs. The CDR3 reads CASRNSIVGSYNSPLHF. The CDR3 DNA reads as TGTGCCAGCAGAAACTCGATAGTCGGCTCCTATAATTCACCCCTCCACTTT.